This entry lists 24 T cell receptor beta chains sequenced from one sample in a study of T cell responses to AZD1222 COVID-19 vaccine. The method was immunoSEQ multiplex PCR; TCRdb's version includes in-frame clones alone and lacks a portion of them. The data contain some 150,000 clones, 90% of them singletons. Material: peripheral blood, obtained 28 days after the second AZD1222 dose. Every receptor here comes from an adult who received the AZD1222 COVID-19 vaccine.

The chain has TRBV7-9 and TRBJ2-7; D unclear. The V gene's germline CDR1 is SEHNR and CDR2 FQNEAQ (reference sequence). The CDR3 consists of 11 residues. Trimming pared 8 bases from V and 0 bases from J, leaving 5 bases between. The DNA for the CDR3 is TGTGCCAGCGGCAACTCCTACGAGCAGTACTTC. Its protein is CASGNSYEQYF.

The chain recombines TRBV4-2 with TRBJ2-3; a weak D match, TRBD2 (5 bases). Germline V gene lookup returns CDR1 LGHNA and CDR2 YNFKEQ. CDR3 length equals 13 residues. V was shortened by 2 bases and J by 4 bases, with 7 bases between the two germline ends. The CDR3 nucleotides are TGTGCCAGCAGCCAAATAGCGCCAGATACGCAGTATTTT. Amino acids: CASSQIAPDTQYF.

This clone was found a few times. This chain joins TRBV6-6 and TRBJ1-5, with 9 bases fitting TRBD1. The junction had 5 bases not matched to a gene; V was cut back by 4 bases and J by 7 bases. Germline V lookup: CDR1 MNHNY, CDR2 SVGAGI (reference sequence). CDR3 length: 14 residues. Here the CDR3 DNA reads TGTGCCAGCAGTTTGGGACAGGGAAGACAGCCCCAGCATTTT. Its translation is CASSLGQGRQPQHF.

The J gene is TRBJ1-1, the V gene TRBV2; D might be TRBD1 (6 bases). The CDR3 length is 15 residues. Trimming stripped 0 bases from V and 6 bases from J, with 14 bases between. Germline V gene data show CDR1 as SNHLY and CDR2 as FYNNEI. Here the CDR3 reads CASSEAVRGAAEAFF. Written as DNA, the CDR3 is TGTGCCAGCAGTGAAGCGGTGAGGGGGGCGGCTGAAGCTTTCTTT.

V is TRBV7-8 and J is TRBJ2-2, with D uncertain. The V and J ends lost 1 base and 6 bases respectively, with 6 bases between them. This CDR3 is built from 13 residues. The germline V gene has CDR1 SGHVS and CDR2 FQNEAQ. The CDR3 loop reads CASSLGSAGELFF. The CDR3 coding sequence is TGTGCCAGCAGCTTAGGATCCGCCGGGGAGCTGTTTTTT.

The chain uses TRBV13 and TRBJ1-1; D is possibly TRBD1 (5 bases). The CDR3 is 16 amino acids. V gave up 3 bases and J gave up 1 base, with 15 bases separating them. Germline CDR1 reads PRHDT; CDR2 reads FYEKMQ (reference sequence). CDR3 bases: TGTGCCAGCAGCTTCCCTACAGGTACCCAGAACACTGAAGCTTTCTTT. Protein sequence: CASSFPTGTQNTEAFF.

The gene calls are TRBV3-1 (or the pseudogene TRBV3-2) and TRBJ1-2, with TRBD1 as a possible D gene (5 bases). CDR3 length: 16 amino acids. Germline CDR1 is LGHDT and CDR2 is YNNKEL (reference sequence). The ends were cut back, 0 bases at V and 2 bases at J, with 13 bases in the middle. The CDR3 reads CASSQDSLTVNYGYTF. DNA of the CDR3: TGTGCCAGCAGCCAAGATTCCCTGACAGTGAACTATGGCTACACCTTC.

The chain combines TRBV24-1 with TRBJ2-3, with 12 nucleotides matching TRBD1. Germline V gives CDR1 KGHDR, CDR2 SFDVKD. This CDR3 contains 18 residues. The ends lost 0 bases at V and 3 bases at J; junction bases unmatched: 6. The CDR3 spells CATSDLSGTGGATDTQYF. DNA for the CDR3: TGTGCCACCAGTGATTTGTCCGGGACAGGGGGCGCGACAGATACGCAGTATTTT.

CDR3 bases: TGTGCCAGTAGTCTGGAGGCGAGTTCTAACTATGGCTACACCTTC. Translating it yields CASSLEASSNYGYTF. The V gene is TRBV19, the J gene TRBJ1-2; no clear D gene. This CDR3 contains 15 residues. The germline CDR1 and CDR2 sequences are LNHDA and SQIVND (reference sequence). V shed 5 bases and J shed 0 bases, with 13 bases lying between them. The whole variable domain, remainder taken from reference TRBV19 and TRBJ1-2, is DGGITQSPKYLFRKEGQNVTLSCEQNLNHDAMYWYRQDPGQGLRLIYYSQIVNDFQKGDIAEGYSVSREKKESFPLTVTSAQKNPTAFYLCASSLEASSNYGYTFGSGTRLTVV.

The chain recombines TRBV4-1 with TRBJ1-1, with 7 bases aligning to TRBD1. The V segment lost 3 bases and the J segment 6 bases; nucleotides outside the gene matches: 10. Germline CDR1 MGHRA, CDR2 YSYEKL. This CDR3 has 15 residues. The CDR3 reads CASSHERQGGAEAFF. CDR3 DNA sequence: TGCGCCAGCAGCCATGAGAGACAGGGTGGCGCTGAAGCTTTCTTT.

V and J are TRBV19 and TRBJ2-5; 10 bases agree with TRBD2. V gave up 4 bases and J gave up 3 bases; unmatched junction bases: 5. The CDR3 spans 15 residues. The germline gives CDR1 LNHDA, CDR2 SQIVND (reference sequence). In nucleotides, the CDR3 is TGTGCCAGTAGTAATGGGGGACTAGCGAAAGAGACCCAGTACTTC. Protein product: CASSNGGLAKETQYF.

This sequence joins TRBV10-2 and TRBJ2-3, with D tentatively TRBD2 (6 bases). The CDR3 covers 15 residues. Germline CDR1 reads WSHSY; CDR2 reads SAAADI. V dropped 4 bases and J dropped 4 bases, with 15 bases sitting between them. The CDR3 region is CASSVQVWGADTQYF. The CDR3 region has the DNA TGCGCCAGCAGTGTGCAGGTTTGGGGGGCAGATACGCAGTATTTT.

This clone was seen a single time. The rearrangement links TRBV5-5 to TRBJ2-4; no clear D. This CDR3 is 14 amino acids long. Deletions cut 7 bases from V and 6 bases from J, with 17 bases between. Per the germline V gene, CDR1 is SGHKS and CDR2 is YYEKEE (reference sequence). The chain's CDR3 is CASAAGSGPNIQYF. The CDR3 DNA reads TGTGCCAGCGCCGCCGGTTCGGGTCCAAACATTCAGTACTTC.

The chain carries TRBV7-7 and TRBJ2-1; D unclear. Trimming removed 0 bases from V and 2 bases from J, with 2 bases in between. The germline V gene encodes CDR1 SSHAT and CDR2 FNYEAQ (reference sequence). This CDR3 comprises 13 residues. The CDR3 loop is CASSLATYNEQFF. Written as DNA, the CDR3 is TGTGCCAGCAGCTTAGCCACCTACAATGAGCAGTTCTTC.

This sequence joins TRBV6-5 and TRBJ1-2; the D is unclear. From germline, CDR1 is MNHEY and CDR2 SVGAGI. CDR3 length: 13 amino acids. Trimming pared 4 bases from V and 6 bases from J, leaving 12 bases between. CDR3 DNA sequence: TGTGCCAGCAGTTTGACACCCCGCGATGGCTACACCTTC. Its protein is CASSLTPRDGYTF.

This clone has more than one count but fewer than ten. This chain links TRBV19 with TRBJ1-5, with TRBD1 matching 7 bases. Germline loops: CDR1 LNHDA, CDR2 SQIVND (reference sequence). Germline trimming cut 6 bases from V and 1 base from J; bases unmatched to any gene: 6. The CDR3 extends over 15 amino acids. In nucleotides, the CDR3 is TGTGCCAGTAGGGTGGACAGGAGCAGCAATCAGCCCCAGCATTTT. Translated: CASRVDRSSNQPQHF.

The chain is built from TRBV7-9 and TRBJ1-2; D is unresolved. The V end lost 1 base, the J end lost 9 bases, and 9 bases lay between the germline ends. The CDR3 totals 12 residues. Germline CDR1 and CDR2: SEHNR and FQNEAQ (reference sequence). This chain's CDR3 is CASSLEQSRYTF. The CDR3 region has the DNA TGTGCCAGCAGCTTAGAACAGTCTCGCTACACCTTC. The complete variable domain, with remaining parts taken from reference TRBV7-9 and TRBJ1-2, reads DTGVSQNPRHKITKRGQNVTFRCDPISEHNRLYWYRQTLGQGPEFLTYFQNEAQLEKSRLLSDRFSAERPKGSFSTLEIQRTEQGDSAMYLCASSLEQSRYTFGSGTRLTVV.

The chain couples TRBV12-3 or TRBV12-4 to TRBJ1-1; D is uncertain. Trimming pared 3 bases from V and 7 bases from J, leaving 12 bases between. The CDR3 length is 13 residues. CDR3 DNA sequence: TGTGCCAGCAGTTTCGCCCCCTGGGATGAAGCTTTCTTT. This sequence encodes CASSFAPWDEAFF.

This chain joins TRBV6-5 and TRBJ1-1; 9 positions match TRBD1. CDR1 is MNHEY, CDR2 SVGAGI, per germline. CDR3 size: 15 residues. Germline trimming cut 5 bases from V and 6 bases from J; bases unmatched to any gene: 10. CDR3 in amino acids: CASSPGQGRGAEAFF. CDR3 DNA sequence: TGTGCCAGCAGTCCGGGACAGGGAAGAGGGGCTGAAGCTTTCTTT.

This sequence joins TRBV5-1 and TRBJ1-1; D is possibly TRBD1 (5 bases). The V gene lost 4 bases and the J gene lost 5 bases, with 12 bases spanning the gap. Germline CDR1 SGHRS, CDR2 YFSETQ. The CDR3 consists of 13 residues. The CDR3 loop is CASSTGAGTEAFF. CDR3 in DNA: TGCGCCAGCAGCACCGGGGCGGGAACTGAAGCTTTCTTT.

The gene calls are TRBV19 and TRBJ2-1; 11 bases align to TRBD1. After removal of 9 bases from V and 6 bases from J, the junction contained 7 bases not matched to a gene. The CDR3 runs to 14 residues. Germline V CDR1 and CDR2: LNHDA, SQIVND (reference sequence). CDR3 amino acids: CASRMDRGPNEQFF. Written as DNA, the CDR3 is TGTGCCAGCCGAATGGACAGGGGGCCCAATGAGCAGTTCTTC.

The rearrangement links TRBV6-1 to TRBJ2-1; tentatively, D is TRBD2 (6 bases). There are 15 residues in the CDR3. V was pared by 1 base and J by 2 bases, with 9 bases between. Germline values: CDR1 MNHNS, CDR2 SASEGT. CDR3 bases: TGTGCCAGCAGTGAAGATCTAGCGCCCTACAATGAGCAGTTCTTC. Amino acid sequence: CASSEDLAPYNEQFF.

The chain links TRBV10-3 to TRBJ1-3, with unresolved D. V was trimmed by 9 bases and J by 0 bases, leaving 12 bases between them. The CDR3 is made up of 14 amino acids. Germline loops: CDR1 ENHRY, CDR2 SYGVKD. The CDR3 bases are TGTGCCATTCAAGGAGGGTCCTCTGGAAACACCATATATTTT. Translating gives CAIQGGSSGNTIYF.

The chain joins TRBV6-5 to TRBJ1-2; D gene uncertain. Looked up from germline, CDR1 is MNHEY and CDR2 is SVGAGI. This CDR3 has 14 residues. The ends were cut back, 7 bases at V and 14 bases at J, with 26 bases in the middle. The CDR3 coding sequence is TGTGCCAGCACGCCCTTCGAGGGTATAGGGCAAGGAACCTTC. It encodes CASTPFEGIGQGTF.